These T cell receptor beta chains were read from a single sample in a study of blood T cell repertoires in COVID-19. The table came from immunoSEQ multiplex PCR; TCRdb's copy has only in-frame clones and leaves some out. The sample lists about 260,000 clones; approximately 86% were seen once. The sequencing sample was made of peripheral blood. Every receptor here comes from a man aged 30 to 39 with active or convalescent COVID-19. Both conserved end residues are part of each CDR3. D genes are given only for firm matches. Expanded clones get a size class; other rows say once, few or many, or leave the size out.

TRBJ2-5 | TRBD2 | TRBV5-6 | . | TGTGCCAGCAGCGATGGACTAGCGGGGACACCTATAGAGACCCAGTACTTC | CASSDGLAGTPIETQYF
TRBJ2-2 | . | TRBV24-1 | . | TGTGCCACCAGTGATTCCGGTCTTACCGGGGAGCTGTTTTTT | CATSDSGLTGELFF
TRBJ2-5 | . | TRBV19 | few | TGTGCCAGTACCAAGGGAGCCACAAGAGAGACCCAGTACTTC | CASTKGATRETQYF
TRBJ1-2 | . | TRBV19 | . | TGTGCCAGTAGTGACGGGAGCATTTGGGGCTACACCTTC | CASSDGSIWGYTF
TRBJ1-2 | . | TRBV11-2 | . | TGTGCCAGCAGCTTCCCGCGGGGGCAGACATATGGCTACACCTTC | CASSFPRGQTYGYTF
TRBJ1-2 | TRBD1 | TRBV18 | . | TGTGCCAGCTCACTCCTCGGGACAGGGGAGAACTATGGCTACACCTTC | CASSLLGTGENYGYTF
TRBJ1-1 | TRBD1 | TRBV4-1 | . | TGCGCCAGCAGCCAAGCCGGACAGGGAATCTTGGCTTTCTTT | CASSQAGQGILAFF
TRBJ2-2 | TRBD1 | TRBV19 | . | TGTGCCAGTAGTATGGGGACAGCCGGGGAGCTGTTTTTT | CASSMGTAGELFF
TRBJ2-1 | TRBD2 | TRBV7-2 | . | TGTGCCAGCAGCTTAGCGGGGGGGAAATACAATGAGCAGTTCTTC | CASSLAGGKYNEQFF
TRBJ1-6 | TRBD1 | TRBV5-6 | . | TGTGCCAGCAGCTTGGAATTCAGATCGACAGGGAGGAGTTCACCCCTCCACTTT | CASSLEFRSTGRSSPLHF
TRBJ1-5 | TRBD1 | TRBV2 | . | TGTGCCAGCAGAGAGGGGACAGGGTGGTATCAGCCCCAGCATTTT | CASREGTGWYQPQHF
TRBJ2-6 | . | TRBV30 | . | TGTGCCTGGAGTGCCGGGACTGGGGCCAACGTCCTGACTTTC | CAWSAGTGANVLTF
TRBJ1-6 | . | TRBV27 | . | TGTGCCAGCAGTTTAGAGGGCGGAGGACATTCACCCCTCCACTTT | CASSLEGGGHSPLHF
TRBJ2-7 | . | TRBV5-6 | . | TGTGCCAGCAGCGCGCCTGCCACGAGGCCCTACGAGCAGTACTTC | CASSAPATRPYEQYF
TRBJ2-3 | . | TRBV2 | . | TGTGCCAGCAGTAATAGGGGCTTCTCAGATACGCAGTATTTT | CASSNRGFSDTQYF
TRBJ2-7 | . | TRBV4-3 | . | TGCGCCAGCAGCCAAGTCGTGGACAGCTCCTACGAGCAGTACTTC | CASSQVVDSSYEQYF
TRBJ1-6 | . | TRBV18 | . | TGTGCCAGCTCACCCTCCACAGGAGACTATAATTCACCCCTCCACTTT | CASSPSTGDYNSPLHF
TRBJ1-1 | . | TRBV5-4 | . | TGTGCCAGCAGCTTGTACGGTTACACTGAAGCTTTCTTT | CASSLYGYTEAFF
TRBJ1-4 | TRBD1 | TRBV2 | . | TGTGCCAGCCGTTTTGGGACAGGAGAAGAAAAACTGTTTTTT | CASRFGTGEEKLFF
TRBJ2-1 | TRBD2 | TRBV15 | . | TGTGCCACCAGCAGAACGAGGACTAGCGGCAATGAGCAGTTCTTC | CATSRTRTSGNEQFF
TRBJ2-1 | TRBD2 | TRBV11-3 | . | TGTGCCAGCAGCTCGCGAGCGGGGGGGTCTTTCGATGAGCAGTTCTTC | CASSSRAGGSFDEQFF
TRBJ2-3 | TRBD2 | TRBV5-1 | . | TGCGCCAGCAGCTTCATCGGGGGGGCCGCAGATACGCAGTATTTT | CASSFIGGAADTQYF
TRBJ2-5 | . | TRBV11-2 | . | TGTGCCAGCAGCGCCCAGGGTACCACGACATCGCGGGAGACCCAGTACTTC | CASSAQGTTTSRETQYF
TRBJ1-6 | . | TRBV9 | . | TGTGCCAGCAGCGAAGCGGCTCAGAATAATTCACCCCTCCACTTT | CASSEAAQNNSPLHF
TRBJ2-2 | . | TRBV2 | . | TGTGCGTCAAGGCCGGGGGACGGCACCGGGGAGCTGTTTTTT | CASRPGDGTGELFF
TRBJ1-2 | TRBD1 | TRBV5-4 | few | TGTGCCAGCAGCCCGACGGGACAGGAATATGGCTACACCTTC | CASSPTGQEYGYTF
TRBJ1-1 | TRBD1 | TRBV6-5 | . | TGTGCCAGCAGTTACGGACAGGGGATAAACACTGAAGCTTTCTTT | CASSYGQGINTEAFF
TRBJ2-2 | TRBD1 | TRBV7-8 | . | TGTGCCAGCAGCTTAGCGCAGGGGGCAGGCGGGGAGCTGTTTTTT | CASSLAQGAGGELFF
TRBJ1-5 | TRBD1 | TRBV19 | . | TGTGCCACTCGGGACAGGCGGAATCAGCCCCAGCATTTT | CATRDRRNQPQHF
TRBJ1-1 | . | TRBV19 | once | TGTGCCAGTAGCCTGGACGGGATGAACACTGAAGCTTTCTTT | CASSLDGMNTEAFF
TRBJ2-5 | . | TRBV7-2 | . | TGTGCCAGCAGCTCCCCGGGGTCCCAAGAGACCCAGTACTTC | CASSSPGSQETQYF
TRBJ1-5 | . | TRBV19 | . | TGTGCCAGTAGTACGTACATCAAAGGGGGTCAGCCCCAGCATTTT | CASSTYIKGGQPQHF
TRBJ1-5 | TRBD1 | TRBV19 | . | TGTGCCAGTAGTATAGGGACAGGGGGCTTCAGCAATCAGCCCCAGCATTTT | CASSIGTGGFSNQPQHF
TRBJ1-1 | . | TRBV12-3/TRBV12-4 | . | TGTGCCAGCAGCCTGGCAGAGAACACTGAAGCTTTCTTT | CASSLAENTEAFF
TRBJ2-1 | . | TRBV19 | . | TGTGCCAGTAGTATAGAAAGCCTAGTATCCTACAATGAGCAGTTCTTC | CASSIESLVSYNEQFF
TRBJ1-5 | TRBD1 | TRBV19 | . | TGTGCCAGTAGCATACCACCAGGGGGATGGGGCAATCAGCCCCAGCATTTT | CASSIPPGGWGNQPQHF
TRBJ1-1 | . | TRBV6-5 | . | TGTGCCAGCAGTTCGGGTATTAGTAGAGCTTTCTTT | CASSSGISRAFF
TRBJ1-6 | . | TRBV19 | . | TGTGCCAGTAGTTTGGGGGGGCTTTCACCCCTCCACTTT | CASSLGGLSPLHF
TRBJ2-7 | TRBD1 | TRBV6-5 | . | TGTGCCAGCATGGGACAGACCTACGAGCAGTACTTC | CASMGQTYEQYF
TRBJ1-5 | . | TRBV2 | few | TGTGCCAGCAGTGAAAGTCAGGGGAACCAGCCCCAGCATTTT | CASSESQGNQPQHF
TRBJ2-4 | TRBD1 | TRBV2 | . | TGTGCCAGCAGGCCAGGGGGTATAGCCAAAAACATTCAGTACTTC | CASRPGGIAKNIQYF
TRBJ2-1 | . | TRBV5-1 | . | TGCGCCAGCAGAACCGGGGGCAATGAGCAGTTCTTC | CASRTGGNEQFF